This T cell receptor beta chain was captured by sequencing in a study of blood T cell repertoires in COVID-19 (dated by TCRdb to about 2020). Study-level background: Samples from collaborators originated in the United States, Italy and Spain and spanned both the acute and convalescent phases of COVID-19. A de-identified subject ID, COVID-19 status, age in years and sex were almost always included in the sample metadata. The samples were drawn from the first 160 participants of the ongoing ImmuneRACE study and from 1,200 or so subjects provided by 6 global collaborators. Subjects who had been exposed to COVID-19, were actively infected with it, or had recovered from it provided the deeply sampled blood TCRbeta repertoires that made up the dataset. HLA class I and class II types, where available, came from metadata supplied by the sample provider rather than from assay-based typing. The prospective study material was composed of cDNA or gDNA derived from T cells, B-cell-depleted T cells, or PBMCs. The repertoires were made available in a free public database intended to serve as a resource for research on the immune response to SARS-CoV-2.

Note on this clone: What antigen it recognizes has not been identified. Per-base quality was not reported, and no clone a single base away is much larger than it.

One collaborating source in Seattle enrolled patients during active infection and followed them longitudinally through the course of disease. Whole blood was collected in K2EDTA tubes by collaborating institutions according to the institutions' own protocols. For TCRbeta analysis, collaborator samples were shipped as frozen whole blood, as isolated PBMCs, or as DNA extracted from either sample type. TCRbeta CDR3 regions were amplified from genomic DNA using the immunoSEQ Assay, a bias-controlled multiplex PCR. Turning to the authors' computational methods: Within the assay, amplification of reference gene primers was used to estimate how many nucleated cells each sample contained. To quantify the absolute abundance of each unique TCRbeta CDR3 rearrangement, sequence reads were collapsed and filtered. For each sample, productive Simpson clonality was calculated as the square root of Simpson's diversity index over productive rearrangements. Entries here come from immuneACCESS through TCRdb and include only in-frame sequences with V and J called. Some clones fail to appear in such tables; in the studies checked, an unresolved V gene covers under half of the shortfall, and the cause of the remainder is unknown. V, J and clone size are taken as reported in that table, and D and trimming were inferred from the DNA itself. This sample gives under 250,000 clones in total; 80% to 95% of them show up just once. The top ten clonotypes cover over 0.8% of the sample.

Paper-wide results and their limitations: How much clinical and demographic metadata was included differed by source and by participant, and the metadata was provided uncurated.

The germline V gene specifies SGHNT as CDR1 and YENEEA as CDR2. From cysteine to phenylalanine, the CDR3 is 16 amino acids long. CDR3 DNA only is kept here, 48 bases in frame from base 1. V sheds 2 bases and J sheds 0 bases, leaving 10 bases between their ends. This clonotype originated in a man aged 30 to 39 with COVID-19, enrolled during active disease. The rearrangement combines TRBV11-3 with TRBJ1-4; too little of a D gene remains to name it. The sequencing input was peripheral blood. The DNA reads TGTGCCAGCAGCTTAACCGAGAGGGCAACTAATGAAAAACTGTTTTTT. It translates to CASSLTERATNEKLFF.